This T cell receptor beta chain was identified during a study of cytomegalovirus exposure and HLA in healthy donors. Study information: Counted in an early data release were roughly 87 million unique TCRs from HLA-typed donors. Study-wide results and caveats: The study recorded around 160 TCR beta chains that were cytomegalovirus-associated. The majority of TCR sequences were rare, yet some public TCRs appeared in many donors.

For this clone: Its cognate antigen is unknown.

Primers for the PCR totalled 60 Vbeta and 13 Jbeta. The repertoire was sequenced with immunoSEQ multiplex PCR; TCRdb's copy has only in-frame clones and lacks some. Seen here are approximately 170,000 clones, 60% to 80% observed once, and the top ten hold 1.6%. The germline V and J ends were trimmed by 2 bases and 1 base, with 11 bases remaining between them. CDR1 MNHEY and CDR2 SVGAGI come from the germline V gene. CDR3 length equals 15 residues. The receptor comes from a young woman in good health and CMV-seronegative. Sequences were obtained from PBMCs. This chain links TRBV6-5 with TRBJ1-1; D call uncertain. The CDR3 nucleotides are TGTGCCAGCAGTTACGGCATATTTTCGAACACTGAAGCTTTCTTT. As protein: CASSYGIFSNTEAFF.